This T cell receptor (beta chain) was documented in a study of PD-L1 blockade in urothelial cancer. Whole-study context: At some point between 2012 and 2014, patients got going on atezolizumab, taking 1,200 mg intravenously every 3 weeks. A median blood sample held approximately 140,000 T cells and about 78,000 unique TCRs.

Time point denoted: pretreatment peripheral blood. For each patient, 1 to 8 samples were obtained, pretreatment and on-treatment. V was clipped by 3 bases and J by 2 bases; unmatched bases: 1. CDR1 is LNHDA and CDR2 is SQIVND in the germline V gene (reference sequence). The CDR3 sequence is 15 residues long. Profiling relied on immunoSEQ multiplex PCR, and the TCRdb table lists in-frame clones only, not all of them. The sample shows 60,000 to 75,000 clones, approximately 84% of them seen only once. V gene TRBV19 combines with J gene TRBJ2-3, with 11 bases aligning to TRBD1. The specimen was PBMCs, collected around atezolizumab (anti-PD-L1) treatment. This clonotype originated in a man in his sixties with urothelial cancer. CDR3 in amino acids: CASSIGQGATDTQYF. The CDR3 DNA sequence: TGTGCCAGTAGTATCGGACAGGGGGCCACAGATACGCAGTATTTT.